These 23 T cell receptor beta chains were sequenced from one sample in a study of T cell changes during pregnancy in multiple sclerosis. Method: immunoSEQ multiplex PCR; TCRdb's copy keeps in-frame clones and lacks some. The table has about 51,000 clones, 85% to 95% seen once; the top ten hold about 0.56%. This specimen was CD4+ T cells from peripheral blood mononuclear cells, taken in the second trimester of pregnancy. All receptors derive from a female donor with multiple sclerosis, enrolled in a pregnancy study.

This chain joins TRBV19 and TRBJ2-3; unclear D gene. Germline V gives CDR1 LNHDA, CDR2 SQIVND (reference sequence). This CDR3 is built from 15 residues. V lost 10 bases and J lost 0, with 17 bases in between. For the CDR3, the DNA is TGTGCCACCGCCCCCAGGCGATCTAGCACAGATACGCAGTATTTT. It codes for CATAPRRSSTDTQYF.

The gene calls are TRBV7-9 and TRBJ1-2; TRBD1 matches at 7 bases. The V gene's germline CDR1 is SEHNR and CDR2 FQNEAQ (reference sequence). The J segment lost 8 bases and the V segment lost 1 base, leaving 10 bases of the junction unmatched. There are 15 residues in the CDR3. The CDR3 region has the DNA TGTGCCAGCAGCTTAGTAGGACAGGCGGGGGGCGGCTACACCTTC. Amino acids: CASSLVGQAGGGYTF.

This chain links TRBV5-1 with TRBJ1-2; 7 bases line up with TRBD1. Germline trimming cut 3 bases from V and 7 bases from J; bases unmatched to any gene: 3. Germline CDR1 SGHRS, CDR2 YFSETQ. The CDR3 extends over 12 amino acids. Here the CDR3 DNA reads TGCGCCAGCAGCTATCGACAGGGTGGCTACACCTTC. Amino acid sequence: CASSYRQGGYTF.

CDR3 coding DNA: TGTGCCAGCAGCTCCACGGTCGGGTTGTTCTTC. As protein: CASSSTVGLFF. This rearrangement joins TRBV11-2 to TRBJ2-1; D not resolved. Germline loops: CDR1 SGHAT, CDR2 FQNNGV. CDR3 length equals 11 residues. V was shortened by 4 bases and J by 15 bases, with 13 bases between the two germline ends.

The chain recombines TRBV27 with TRBJ1-2; TRBD1 aligns across 7 bases. V was clipped by 6 bases and J by 4 bases; unmatched bases: 8. This CDR3 comprises 14 residues. Germline V CDR1 and CDR2: MNHEY, SMNVEV (reference sequence). CDR3: CASSRDSAGYGYTF. CDR3 DNA: TGTGCCAGCAGCCGGGACAGCGCTGGCTATGGCTACACCTTC.

This clone was counted once. This chain's CDR3 is CASSSIRGYQETQYF. CDR3 nucleotides: TGTGCCAGCAGCTCCATAAGGGGTTACCAAGAGACCCAGTACTTC. The V and J genes are TRBV7-2 and TRBJ2-5; possibly TRBD1 for D (5 bases). Trimming removed 4 bases at V and 0 bases at J, with 12 bases between. Germline-derived CDR1 and CDR2 are SGHTA and FQGNSA. This CDR3 has 15 amino acids.

About this clone: Other DNA variants within this sample encode the same CDR3. This chain uses TRBV18 with TRBJ1-4; 7 positions match TRBD1. The V gene end was trimmed by 0 bases and the J gene end by 5 bases; junction bases not matched to a gene: 3. Per germline, CDR1 KGHSH and CDR2 LQKENI. The CDR3 has 15 amino acids. CDR3 nucleotide sequence: TGTGCCAGCTCACCACCAGGGACAGTAAATGAAAAACTGTTTTTT. The encoded protein is CASSPPGTVNEKLFF.

The gene calls are TRBV7-2 and TRBJ2-1, with D possibly matching TRBD2 (6 bases). There are 13 residues in the CDR3. CDR1 and CDR2 (germline): SGHTA, FQGNSA. Deletions cut 5 bases from V and 7 bases from J, with 12 bases between. DNA for the CDR3: TGTGCCAGCAGCGGGGGGACTCCGAATGAGCAGTTCTTC. It encodes CASSGGTPNEQFF.

This chain joins TRBV7-9 and TRBJ1-1; D gene uncertain. CDR1 and CDR2 (germline): SEHNR, FQNEAQ (reference sequence). The CDR3 has 13 amino acids. V lost 5 bases and J lost 4, with 11 bases in between. This CDR3 reads CASSLSLFTEAFF. Here the CDR3 DNA reads TGTGCCAGCAGCCTTAGCTTGTTCACTGAAGCTTTCTTT.

A few counts support this clone. V gene TRBV9 combines with J gene TRBJ2-3, with 8 positions matching TRBD2. The junction had 17 bases not matched to a gene; V was cut back by 1 base and J by 4 bases. Germline values: CDR1 SGDLS, CDR2 YYNGEE. CDR3 length: 19 residues. The CDR3 protein is CASSVRPGSASGGSDTQYF. CDR3 in DNA: TGTGCCAGCAGCGTAAGGCCCGGGTCGGCAAGCGGGGGCTCAGATACGCAGTATTTT.

The rearrangement joins TRBV9 to TRBJ2-3, with 7 bases fitting TRBD2. CDR1 is SGDLS and CDR2 is YYNGEE in the germline V gene. The CDR3 covers 17 residues. V trimming: 0 bases; J trimming: 4 bases; junction bases outside the gene matches: 11. The CDR3 here is CASSVGWAGVSADTQYF. The CDR3 nucleotides read TGTGCCAGCAGCGTAGGTTGGGCGGGGGTAAGCGCAGATACGCAGTATTTT.

This chain links TRBV15 with TRBJ2-5; 10 positions agree with TRBD2. Germline lookup yields CDR1 LNHNV and CDR2 YYDKDF (reference sequence). This CDR3 contains 18 residues. V shed 1 base, J shed 1 base, and the junction held 9 bases outside the gene matches. The CDR3 sequence: CATSRGVGLADIQETQYF. CDR3 coding DNA: TGTGCCACCAGCAGAGGGGTTGGACTAGCGGACATCCAAGAGACCCAGTACTTC.

The chain links TRBV6-5 to TRBJ2-3; D ambiguous. Germline CDR1 and CDR2: MNHEY and SVGAGI. The CDR3 has 13 amino acids. The V gene lost 7 bases and the J gene lost 0 bases, with 8 bases spanning the gap. The CDR3 here is CASKLSSTDTQYF. The DNA of the CDR3 is TGTGCCAGCAAACTGTCTAGCACAGATACGCAGTATTTT.

V usage is TRBV2 and J usage is TRBJ2-3; possibly TRBD1 for D (6 bases). The CDR3 contains 13 residues. Germline V gives CDR1 SNHLY, CDR2 FYNNEI. V was pared by 8 bases and J by 2 bases, with 11 bases between. The CDR3 loop is CASLRTVTDTQYF. For the CDR3, the DNA is TGTGCCAGCCTCAGGACAGTCACAGATACGCAGTATTTT.

V gene TRBV5-6 combines with J gene TRBJ1-1; perhaps TRBD1 as D (5 bases). Between the trimmed V and J ends, which lost 0 bases and 2 bases, there was a span of 14 bases. The CDR3 has 16 amino acids. CDR1 is SGHDT and CDR2 is YYEEEE in the germline V gene. The CDR3 is CASSLVVGGVNTEAFF. The CDR3 DNA sequence: TGTGCCAGCAGCTTGGTCGTCGGGGGAGTAAACACTGAAGCTTTCTTT.

This clone was recorded only once. The CDR3 DNA follows: TGTGCCAGCAGCGCGAGGACTGAAGCTTTCTTT. Protein: CASSARTEAFF. The chain links TRBV5-4 to TRBJ1-1, with D unresolved. Germline V gene lookup returns CDR1 SGHNT and CDR2 YYREEE (reference sequence). The CDR3 covers 11 residues. V was cut by 4 bases and J by 5 bases, with 6 bases left in between. The whole variable domain, remainder taken from reference TRBV5-4 and TRBJ1-1, is ETGVTQSPTHLIKTRGQQVTLRCSSQSGHNTVSWYQQALGQGPQFIFQYYREEENGRGNFPPRFSGLQFPNYSSELNVNALELDDSALYLCASSARTEAFFGQGTRLTVV.

The CDR3 sequence is CASRGQGISSPLHF. In nucleotides, the CDR3 is TGTGCCAGCAGGGGACAGGGGATATCTTCACCCCTCCACTTT. The chain uses TRBV2 and TRBJ1-6, with 10 bases aligning to TRBD1. Germline CDR1 reads SNHLY; CDR2 reads FYNNEI. The CDR3 is made up of 14 amino acids. The V segment lost 6 bases and the J segment 9 bases; nucleotides outside the gene matches: 5.

This chain links TRBV7-6 with TRBJ2-1; a weak D match, TRBD2 (6 bases). V gave up 1 base and J gave up 3 bases, with 13 bases separating them. The CDR3 totals 16 residues. Per germline, CDR1 SGHVS and CDR2 FNYEAQ. CDR3 DNA sequence: TGTGCCAGCAGCTTAGGGCGCTGGGGGGACTACAATGAGCAGTTCTTC. It translates to CASSLGRWGDYNEQFF.

The CDR3 DNA reads TGTGCCAGCTCACGAGGAGGATCAGACACCATATATTTT. Protein product: CASSRGGSDTIYF. The chain links TRBV18 to TRBJ1-3, with no clear D. The CDR3 runs to 13 residues. Deletions cut 4 bases from V and 8 bases from J, with 12 bases between. Per the germline V gene, CDR1 is KGHSH and CDR2 is LQKENI.

The rearrangement uses TRBV7-3 and TRBJ2-2; TRBD2 matches at 8 bases. The CDR3 is made up of 17 amino acids. In germline, CDR1 is SGHTA, CDR2 FQGTGA. J lost 5 bases, V lost 0 bases, and 8 bases had no gene match. CDR3 sequence reads: CASSLTGGTRRTGELFF. The CDR3 DNA follows: TGTGCCAGCAGCTTAACTGGGGGGACTAGGCGTACCGGGGAGCTGTTTTTT.

This chain uses TRBV10-3 with TRBJ1-1; no clear D. V was clipped by 0 bases and J by 6 bases, with 5 bases between them. Looked up from germline, CDR1 is ENHRY and CDR2 is SYGVKD. The CDR3 sequence is 12 residues long. CDR3 DNA sequence: TGTGCCATCAGTGAGTCGAGAGCTGAAGCTTTCTTT. It specifies CAISESRAEAFF.

The gene calls are TRBV18 and TRBJ1-2, with TRBD1 identical over 10 bases. V trimming: 3 bases; J trimming: 3 bases; junction bases outside the gene matches: 10. Germline CDR1 and CDR2: KGHSH and LQKENI. The CDR3 runs to 17 residues. This CDR3 is CASSPLPAGTGDYGYTF. The CDR3 DNA sequence: TGTGCCAGCTCACCGCTGCCCGCGGGGACAGGGGACTATGGCTACACCTTC.

The chain uses TRBV2 and TRBJ1-5; 10 nucleotides align to TRBD1. Germline trimming cut 5 bases from V and 5 bases from J; bases unmatched to any gene: 3. CDR1 is SNHLY, CDR2 FYNNEI, per germline. This CDR3 is 14 amino acids long. CDR3 region: CASSHGQGDQPQHF. CDR3 DNA sequence: TGTGCCAGCAGTCACGGACAGGGGGATCAGCCCCAGCATTTT.